This TCR beta chain was sequenced in a study of cytomegalovirus exposure and HLA in healthy donors. From germline, CDR1 is WNHNN and CDR2 SYGVQD (reference sequence). The CDR3 totals 14 residues. V lost 3 bases, J lost 2 bases, and 10 bases lay in between. Study-level findings and limits: Rarity held for most TCR sequences, but there were some public TCRs that occurred in many donors.

The PCR ran on 60 Vbeta and 13 Jbeta primers. Assay used: immunoSEQ multiplex PCR; TCRdb lists only in-frame clones, some missing. The top ten clones hold approximately 1% of a sample with 200,000 to 250,000 clones, roughly 91% of them seen once. Notes on this clone: What it recognizes is unknown.

Sequenced material: PBMCs. The chain has TRBV10-1 and TRBJ1-2; D is ambiguous. This TCR derives from a woman between 18 and 30 years old in good health and CMV-seronegative. The CDR3 region is CASSEDGRNYGYTF. CDR3 sequence (DNA): TGCGCCAGCAGTGAAGACGGGAGAAACTATGGCTACACCTTC.